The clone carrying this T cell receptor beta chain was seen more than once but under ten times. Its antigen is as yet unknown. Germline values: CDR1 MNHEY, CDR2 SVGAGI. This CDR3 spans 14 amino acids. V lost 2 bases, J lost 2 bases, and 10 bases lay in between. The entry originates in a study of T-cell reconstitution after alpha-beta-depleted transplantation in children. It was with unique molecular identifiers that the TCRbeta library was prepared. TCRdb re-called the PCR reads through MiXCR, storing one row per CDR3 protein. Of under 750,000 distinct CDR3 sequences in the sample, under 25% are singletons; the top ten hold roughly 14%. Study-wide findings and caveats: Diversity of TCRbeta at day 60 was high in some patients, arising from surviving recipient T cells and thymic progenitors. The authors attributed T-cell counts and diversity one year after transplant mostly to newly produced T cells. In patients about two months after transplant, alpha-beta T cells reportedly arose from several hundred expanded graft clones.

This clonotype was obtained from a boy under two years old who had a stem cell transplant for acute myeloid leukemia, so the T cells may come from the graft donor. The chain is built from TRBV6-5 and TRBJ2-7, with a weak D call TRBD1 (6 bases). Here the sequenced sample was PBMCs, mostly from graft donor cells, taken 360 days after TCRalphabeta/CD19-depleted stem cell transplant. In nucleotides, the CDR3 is TGTGCCAGCAGTTACACGGGACAAACCTACGAGCAGTACTTC. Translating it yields CASSYTGQTYEQYF.